The 17 T cell receptor beta chains below all came from one sample that was sequenced in a study of T cell responses to AZD1222 COVID-19 vaccine. Measured with immunoSEQ multiplex PCR; TCRdb has only the in-frame clones, and not every one. The sample lists some 63,000 clones; roughly nine tenths were seen once. The source was peripheral blood, collected 28 days after the second AZD1222 dose. These receptors all come from an adult who received the AZD1222 COVID-19 vaccine.

The rearrangement links TRBV19 to TRBJ2-7; 9 bases align to TRBD2. CDR1 is LNHDA and CDR2 is SQIVND in the germline V gene (reference sequence). The ends lost 3 bases at V and 6 bases at J; junction bases unmatched: 18. The CDR3 sequence is 18 residues long. This CDR3 reads CASSIIPITGLAPIEQYF. The CDR3 coding sequence is TGTGCCAGTAGTATTATCCCAATAACGGGACTAGCACCCATCGAGCAGTACTTC.

The J gene is TRBJ1-1, the V gene TRBV12-3 or TRBV12-4; TRBD1 matches 9 bases. V was clipped by 6 bases and J by 11 bases; unmatched bases: 10. This CDR3 has 13 residues. The CDR3 loop is CASRVLTGGMAFF. For the CDR3, the DNA is TGTGCCAGCAGGGTGTTGACAGGGGGTATGGCTTTCTTT.

The chain carries TRBV19 and TRBJ2-1, with a possible D match to TRBD1 (6 bases). The V gene lost 6 bases and the J gene lost 5 bases, with 8 bases spanning the gap. The CDR3 has 12 residues. Germline CDR1 reads LNHDA; CDR2 reads SQIVND (reference sequence). CDR3 in amino acids: CASRYRDNEQFF. The CDR3 coding sequence is TGTGCCAGTAGGTACAGGGACAATGAGCAGTTCTTC.

The chain joins TRBV9 to TRBJ2-5; D is ambiguous. Germline V gene data show CDR1 as SGDLS and CDR2 as YYNGEE. V was trimmed by 0 bases and J by 2 bases, leaving 8 bases between them. This CDR3 contains 14 residues. The CDR3 bases are TGTGCCAGCAGCGTAGGAGGTAGTCAAGAGACCCAGTACTTC. Its translation is CASSVGGSQETQYF.

The chain joins TRBV19 to TRBJ1-1; D is perhaps TRBD1 (5 bases). Germline CDR1 is LNHDA and CDR2 is SQIVND (reference sequence). V lost 6 bases to trimming and J lost 0 bases, with 8 bases between them. This CDR3 is built from 13 residues. This CDR3 is CASRDKLNTEAFF. The CDR3 DNA follows: TGTGCCAGTAGGGACAAGCTGAACACTGAAGCTTTCTTT.

This chain connects TRBV5-1 to TRBJ2-7; 16 bases align to TRBD2. CDR3 length: 20 residues. V lost 4 bases to trimming and J lost 3 bases; unmatched junction nucleotides: 16. In germline, CDR1 is SGHRS, CDR2 YFSETQ. This CDR3 reads CASSLPGLAGGPKDDYEQYF. In nucleotides, the CDR3 is TGCGCCAGCAGCCTACCGGGACTAGCGGGAGGGCCCAAGGACGACTACGAGCAGTACTTC.

This chain links TRBV5-1 with TRBJ2-1, with unresolved D. The CDR3 length is 14 residues. V lost 4 bases, J lost 3 bases, and 11 bases lay in between. Germline-derived CDR1 and CDR2 are SGHRS and YFSETQ. CDR3 nucleotide sequence: TGCGCCAGCAGCCGGGCGGATCTCTACAATGAGCAGTTCTTC. As protein: CASSRADLYNEQFF. The variable domain in full, completed from reference TRBV5-1 and TRBJ2-1, reads KAGVTQTPRYLIKTRGQQVTLSCSPISGHRSVSWYQQTPGQGLQFLFEYFSETQRNKGNFPGRFSGRQFSNSRSEMNVSTLELGDSALYLCASSRADLYNEQFFGPGTRLTVL.

The chain employs TRBV28 and TRBJ1-2, with 8 bases fitting TRBD1. Trimming removed 1 base from V and 4 bases from J; junction bases left unmatched: 2. Looked up from germline, CDR1 is MDHEN and CDR2 is SYDVKM. This CDR3 comprises 14 residues. DNA for the CDR3: TGTGCCAGCAGTTTATCTCAGGGGGCCTATGGCTACACCTTC. Translated: CASSLSQGAYGYTF.

The chain has TRBV5-1 and TRBJ2-3; D is unresolved. Per germline, CDR1 SGHRS and CDR2 YFSETQ. V was cut by 0 bases and J by 4 bases, with 9 bases left in between. CDR3 size: 14 residues. This CDR3 is CASSLGQSPDTQYF. The CDR3, as DNA: TGCGCCAGCAGCTTGGGGCAGAGCCCAGATACGCAGTATTTT.

This clone was picked up one time. The chain recombines TRBV4-1 with TRBJ1-2; a weak D match, TRBD1 (6 bases). Trimming stripped 3 bases from V and 8 bases from J, with 16 bases between. This CDR3 spans 14 amino acids. The germline V gene has CDR1 MGHRA and CDR2 YSYEKL. CDR3 in amino acids: CASSQTGQPKGYTF. The CDR3 DNA reads TGCGCCAGCAGCCAGACCGGACAGCCGAAAGGCTACACCTTC.

The V call is TRBV2, the J call TRBJ2-3; D not certain. Trimming left V 4 bases short and J 2 bases short, with 7 bases between. The CDR3 sequence is 13 residues long. Germline lookup yields CDR1 SNHLY and CDR2 FYNNEI. This chain's CDR3 is CASSVYHTDTQYF. DNA for the CDR3: TGTGCCAGCAGTGTCTACCACACAGATACGCAGTATTTT.

V gene TRBV2 combines with J gene TRBJ1-6, with TRBD1 identical over 12 bases. Losses at the gene ends were 7 bases for V and 9 bases for J; bases not matched to a gene: 7. Germline V gene data show CDR1 as SNHLY and CDR2 as FYNNEI. The CDR3 has 15 amino acids. The CDR3 DNA is TGTGCCAGCAATCTGGGACAGGGGGCCCGTTCACCCCTCCACTTT. Translated: CASNLGQGARSPLHF.

The gene calls are TRBV9 and TRBJ2-2, with no clear D. The CDR3 is 14 amino acids. Per the germline V gene, CDR1 is SGDLS and CDR2 is YYNGEE. V was shortened by 0 bases and J by 3 bases, with 6 bases between the two germline ends. The CDR3: CASSVATDTGELFF. For the CDR3, the DNA is TGTGCCAGCAGCGTAGCTACGGACACCGGGGAGCTGTTTTTT.

The genes are TRBV27 and TRBJ2-5; 8 nucleotides line up with TRBD2. The CDR3 spans 18 residues. The germline CDR1 and CDR2 sequences are MNHEY and SMNVEV (reference sequence). Unmatched junction bases numbered 17, after V lost 5 bases and J lost 3 bases. CDR3 protein: CASSPISSGHTSEETQYF. The CDR3 DNA reads TGTGCCAGCAGTCCCATCTCTAGCGGGCATACCTCGGAAGAGACCCAGTACTTC.

The rearrangement links TRBV6-5 to TRBJ2-1; TRBD1 or TRBD2 may be the D gene (6 bases each). The CDR3 contains 12 residues. Trimming removed 7 bases at V and 9 bases at J, with 13 bases between. The germline CDR1 and CDR2 sequences are MNHEY and SVGAGI. This chain's CDR3 is CASTVGGSEQFF. For the CDR3, the DNA is TGTGCCAGCACTGTGGGGGGCTCTGAGCAGTTCTTC.

The genes are TRBV5-1 and TRBJ2-2; 7 bases align to TRBD1. After removal of 3 bases from V and 3 bases from J, the junction contained 5 bases not matched to a gene. Germline values: CDR1 SGHRS, CDR2 YFSETQ. The CDR3 length is 15 residues. The CDR3 nucleotides read TGCGCCAGCAGCTCGAGGGGGCTTGACACCGGGGAGCTGTTTTTT. Translated: CASSSRGLDTGELFF.

The chain employs TRBV9 and TRBJ2-1; D gene unclear. Germline CDR1 reads SGDLS; CDR2 reads YYNGEE. V lost 0 bases and J 5 bases, leaving 9 bases between the germline ends. This CDR3 has 14 amino acids. CDR3 residues: CASSVGITNNEQFF. CDR3 coding DNA: TGTGCCAGCAGCGTAGGAATTACTAACAATGAGCAGTTCTTC.